This entry lists 26 T cell receptor beta chains sequenced from one sample in a study of blood T cell repertoires in COVID-19 (dated by TCRdb to 2020 to 2021). Receptor amplification or capture employed the immunoSEQ multiplex PCR assay. This immuneACCESS table, as held by TCRdb, lists in-frame sequences with V and J called but not all clones. Of the missing ones, under half trace to an unresolved V gene in checked studies; the others have no known cause. This sample is represented by approximately 380,000 clones; roughly 91% of them were singletons. The ten largest clonotypes hold about 1.2% of the sample. Material: PBMCs or T cells enriched from blood (not recorded which). These receptors all stem from a woman under 30 who had recovered from COVID-19.

CDR3 in DNA: TGCGCCAGCAGCTTGGGGGACATCGGGGATACGCAGTATTTT. The encoded protein is CASSLGDIGDTQYF. V is TRBV5-1 and J is TRBJ2-3, with D possibly being TRBD1 (6 bases). Trimming cost V 0 bases and J 6 bases, with 11 bases left between them. This CDR3 region has 14 residues. Germline CDR1 reads SGHRS; CDR2 reads YFSETQ.

The V call is TRBV18, the J call TRBJ1-1; 7 nucleotides align to TRBD1. Per germline, CDR1 KGHSH and CDR2 LQKENI. The CDR3 covers 12 residues. Trimming took 6 bases from V and 12 from J; bases not matched to a gene: 10. The CDR3 DNA follows: TGTGCCAGCTCCTCCCCGGGACAGCGATCTTTCTTT. Amino acids: CASSSPGQRSFF.

V and J are TRBV9 and TRBJ2-5; no reliable D call. Looked up from germline, CDR1 is SGDLS and CDR2 is YYNGEE. Deletions cut 4 bases from V and 1 base from J, with 8 bases between. The CDR3 loop spans 13 amino acids. The DNA for the CDR3 is TGTGCCAGCAGCCTTAGCCCCCAAGAGACCCAGTACTTC. It yields the protein CASSLSPQETQYF.

The chain links TRBV3-1 (or the pseudogene TRBV3-2) to TRBJ2-5, with D possibly matching TRBD2 (6 bases). CDR1 is LGHDT, CDR2 YNNKEL, per germline (reference sequence). V lost 1 base, J lost 5 bases, and 8 bases lay in between. This CDR3 region has 13 residues. The CDR3 nucleotides are TGTGCCAGCAGCCAAGGACTAGGGGAGACCCAGTACTTC. It yields the protein CASSQGLGETQYF.

This clone was counted a single time. The chain combines TRBV19 with TRBJ1-2; D is undetermined. Looked up from germline, CDR1 is LNHDA and CDR2 is SQIVND (reference sequence). The CDR3 runs 14 residues. V was pared by 2 bases and J by 4 bases, with 11 bases between. CDR3 bases: TGTGCCAGTAGTATATCACACAAGTCCTATGGCTACACCTTC. Encoded protein: CASSISHKSYGYTF. Looking up the rest from reference TRBV19 and TRBJ1-2 gives the full variable domain: DGGITQSPKYLFRKEGQNVTLSCEQNLNHDAMYWYRQDPGQGLRLIYYSQIVNDFQKGDIAEGYSVSREKKESFPLTVTSAQKNPTAFYLCASSISHKSYGYTFGSGTRLTVV.

V gene TRBV7-9 combines with J gene TRBJ2-5; possible D gene TRBD1, 6 bases. CDR1 and CDR2 from the germline V gene are SEHNR and FQNEAQ (reference sequence). The V gene lost 5 bases and the J gene lost 5 bases, with 18 bases spanning the gap. The CDR3 is 15 residues long. The CDR3, as DNA: TGTGCCAGCAGCCCGACAGGCGGACGTAGGGAGACCCAGTACTTC. Amino acids: CASSPTGGRRETQYF.

This chain uses TRBV9 with TRBJ1-1; possible D gene TRBD1, 6 bases. Looked up from germline, CDR1 is SGDLS and CDR2 is YYNGEE. The length of the CDR3 is 15 residues. Trimming took 3 bases from V and 6 from J, leaving 18 bases between them. CDR3 sequence: CASSAPSRPGAEAFF. CDR3 DNA: TGTGCCAGCAGCGCGCCCAGCAGGCCAGGGGCTGAAGCTTTCTTT.

This clone turned up a few times. The J gene is TRBJ1-2, the V gene TRBV29-1; no clear D gene. There are 11 residues in the CDR3. The V end was cut by 3 bases, the J end by 7 bases, with 9 bases between. In germline, CDR1 is SQVTM, CDR2 ANQGSEA. The CDR3: CSVDILSGYTF. The DNA of the CDR3 is TGCAGCGTTGACATCCTAAGTGGCTACACCTTC.

V is TRBV3-1 (or the pseudogene TRBV3-2) and J is TRBJ1-4; 11 nucleotides match TRBD1. With 4 bases clipped from V and 10 bases from J, the junction kept 8 bases outside the gene matches. The CDR3 runs to 15 residues. Germline V CDR1 and CDR2: LGHDT, YNNKEL (reference sequence). CDR3 amino acids: CASSLPDRGLGKLFF. CDR3 coding DNA: TGTGCCAGCAGCCTGCCGGACAGGGGGCTCGGAAAACTGTTTTTT.

The table lists this clone with a few counts. The chain is built from TRBV19 and TRBJ1-1; D may be TRBD1 (6 bases). The germline V gene encodes CDR1 LNHDA and CDR2 SQIVND (reference sequence). CDR3 length: 16 residues. The V and J ends lost 7 bases and 0 bases respectively, with 18 bases between them. CDR3 bases: TGTGCCAGTATACCTCTCATCACAGGGATGAACACTGAAGCTTTCTTT. This encodes CASIPLITGMNTEAFF.

The rearrangement links TRBV27 to TRBJ2-1, with 11 nucleotides matching TRBD2. Trimming cost V 7 bases and J 8 bases; bases outside gene matches: 10. The CDR3 is made up of 15 amino acids. Germline V gene sequence: CDR1 MNHEY, CDR2 SMNVEV (reference sequence). Here the CDR3 DNA reads TGTGCCAGCATAGGGCGACTAGCGGGGAATTATGAGCAGTTCTTC. It specifies CASIGRLAGNYEQFF.

CDR3 protein: CASTASGGSETQYF. In DNA, the CDR3 is TGTGCCAGTACGGCTAGCGGGGGGTCAGAGACCCAGTACTTC. This rearrangement joins TRBV19 to TRBJ2-5; TRBD2 aligns across 11 bases. Germline V lookup: CDR1 LNHDA, CDR2 SQIVND (reference sequence). The V gene end was trimmed by 7 bases and the J gene end by 4 bases; junction bases not matched to a gene: 5. The CDR3 is made up of 14 amino acids. Full variable domain (missing parts from reference TRBV19 and TRBJ2-5): DGGITQSPKYLFRKEGQNVTLSCEQNLNHDAMYWYRQDPGQGLRLIYYSQIVNDFQKGDIAEGYSVSREKKESFPLTVTSAQKNPTAFYLCASTASGGSETQYFGPGTRLLVL.

This chain connects TRBV3-1 (or the pseudogene TRBV3-2) to TRBJ2-2, with TRBD1 identical over 8 bases. Germline V gene sequence: CDR1 LGHDT, CDR2 YNNKEL (reference sequence). V was clipped by 3 bases and J by 6 bases; unmatched bases: 6. This CDR3 comprises 15 residues. The CDR3 nucleotides are TGTGCCAGCAGCCAGGGGACAGGTCATCCCGGGGAGCTGTTTTTT. Translating it yields CASSQGTGHPGELFF.

The rearrangement links TRBV10-1 to TRBJ2-7; D is unresolved. The germline CDR1 and CDR2 sequences are WNHNN and SYGVQD (reference sequence). The V end was cut by 0 bases, the J end by 2 bases, with 8 bases between. This CDR3 has 14 amino acids. CDR3 bases: TGCGCCAGCAGTGAGTCACCAGGTGCCTACGAGCAGTACTTC. Its protein is CASSESPGAYEQYF.

The chain uses TRBV5-1 and TRBJ2-5, with 10 bases that match TRBD2. From germline, CDR1 is SGHRS and CDR2 YFSETQ. Unmatched junction bases numbered 4, after V lost 0 bases and J lost 5 bases. The CDR3 has 15 residues. Here the CDR3 reads CASSLAPGLAETQYF. The CDR3, as DNA: TGCGCCAGCAGCTTGGCCCCGGGACTAGCGGAGACCCAGTACTTC.

This clone has just a few counts. The CDR3 spells CASSQGAGEQYF. DNA of the CDR3: TGTGCCAGCAGCCAAGGAGCGGGGGAGCAGTACTTC. The chain employs TRBV4-2 and TRBJ2-7, with 7 nucleotides matching TRBD2. The CDR3 totals 12 residues. CDR1 LGHNA and CDR2 YNFKEQ come from the germline V gene. J was trimmed by 7 bases and V by 1 base; bases with no gene match: 1.

The chain carries TRBV15 and TRBJ2-7; 8 bases match TRBD1. Germline V gene lookup returns CDR1 LNHNV and CDR2 YYDKDF (reference sequence). The V gene end was trimmed by 2 bases and the J gene end by 5 bases; junction bases not matched to a gene: 14. The CDR3 extends over 17 amino acids. The chain's CDR3 is CATSRHLGQGVTHEQYF. The CDR3 DNA follows: TGTGCCACCAGCAGACACCTCGGACAGGGTGTTACCCACGAGCAGTACTTC.

The chain is built from TRBV5-4 and TRBJ1-5; D may be TRBD1 (5 bases). The CDR3 sequence is 14 residues long. CDR1 and CDR2 (germline): SGHNT, YYREEE (reference sequence). Trimming shortened V by 4 bases and J by 3 bases, and 11 bases separated the two germline ends. CDR3 nucleotides: TGTGCCAGCAGCCCGGGGGGGGACAATCAGCCCCAGCATTTT. It specifies CASSPGGDNQPQHF.

This chain uses TRBV11-2 with TRBJ2-7; D is possibly TRBD1 (5 bases). The CDR3 covers 15 residues. With 1 base removed from V and 2 bases from J, the gap between germline ends came to 12 bases. Germline V gene sequence: CDR1 SGHAT, CDR2 FQNNGV. CDR3 amino acids: CASSLGQGYPYEQYF. The CDR3, as DNA: TGTGCCAGCAGCTTAGGGCAGGGTTACCCCTACGAGCAGTACTTC.

CDR3 coding DNA: TGCGCCAGCAGCTTGGCCCCGGGGAGCTATGGCTACACCTTC. The encoded protein is CASSLAPGSYGYTF. The chain combines TRBV5-1 with TRBJ1-2; D is unclear. Trimming took 0 bases from V and 4 from J, leaving 10 bases between them. The CDR3 contains 14 residues. Germline lookup yields CDR1 SGHRS and CDR2 YFSETQ.

The chain joins TRBV3-1 (or the pseudogene TRBV3-2) to TRBJ2-1, with D maybe TRBD1 (6 bases). V lost 2 bases and J lost 3, with 11 bases in between. This CDR3 spans 15 amino acids. Germline V gene sequence: CDR1 LGHDT, CDR2 YNNKEL (reference sequence). The CDR3 region has the DNA TGTGCCAGCAGCCAACAGGCAGGGGTCTACAATGAGCAGTTCTTC. Translating it yields CASSQQAGVYNEQFF.

The J gene is TRBJ1-2, the V gene TRBV12-1. TRBV12-1 is tagged as a pseudogene. The CDR3 extends over 11 amino acids. The CDR3 is CASNRDYGYTF. The CDR3 coding sequence is TGTGCCAGCAATAGAGACTATGGCTACACCTTC.

The chain carries TRBV12-5 and TRBJ1-6; a possible D gene is TRBD1 (6 bases). Looked up from germline, CDR1 is LGHNT and CDR2 is FRNRAP. Deletions cut 3 bases from V and 0 bases from J, with 18 bases between. The CDR3 is made up of 19 amino acids. The CDR3 DNA follows: TGTGCTAGTGGTTTTAAAACAGGGCTTATTGGCTCCTATAATTCACCCCTCCACTTT. This gives the protein CASGFKTGLIGSYNSPLHF.

There are a few counts of this clone. The rearrangement joins TRBV19 to TRBJ1-1; TRBD1 might be the D (6 bases). This CDR3 is 12 amino acids long. Germline V gene sequence: CDR1 LNHDA, CDR2 SQIVND (reference sequence). Trimming pared 3 bases from V and 8 bases from J, leaving 10 bases between. Written as DNA, the CDR3 is TGTGCCAGTAGTATTGAGGGGGTGGAAGCTTTCTTT. Its protein product is CASSIEGVEAFF.

This chain uses TRBV7-9 with TRBJ2-5; TRBD2 agrees at 9 bases. The germline V gene encodes CDR1 SEHNR and CDR2 FQNEAQ (reference sequence). V lost 1 base and J lost 1; bases outside the gene matches: 1. This CDR3 has 15 amino acids. CDR3 nucleotides: TGTGCCAGCAGCTTAGGACTAGCGGCCCAAGAGACCCAGTACTTC. Its protein product is CASSLGLAAQETQYF. The full variable domain, completed using reference TRBV7-9 and TRBJ2-5, is DTGVSQNPRHKITKRGQNVTFRCDPISEHNRLYWYRQTLGQGPEFLTYFQNEAQLEKSRLLSDRFSAERPKGSFSTLEIQRTEQGDSAMYLCASSLGLAAQETQYFGPGTRLLVL.

This sequence joins TRBV2 and TRBJ2-5; 8 nucleotides line up with TRBD1. Trimming at V came to 3 bases and at J to 3 bases, leaving 6 bases not matched to a gene. This CDR3 is built from 15 residues. Looked up from germline, CDR1 is SNHLY and CDR2 is FYNNEI. The DNA of the CDR3 is TGTGCCAGCAGTGACAGGGGGCGAACAAAAGAGACCCAGTACTTC. It specifies CASSDRGRTKETQYF.